The clone carrying this T cell receptor beta chain was picked up one time. Its antigen is unknown. These data come from a study of T cell responses to AZD1222 COVID-19 vaccine. Repertoires were generated with immunoSEQ multiplex PCR, while TCRdb's copy carries only in-frame clones and drops some. The sample holds around 200,000 clones; approximately 94% are singletons and the top ten take 1.6%. Study observations and caveats: Clonal diversity was possibly underestimated; the donors were predominantly white British and more often female. Targeting of unmutated variant regions was reportedly seen in nearly half of spike-specific TCRs. There were vaccine-associated CD4 TCRs across spike, dominant at 160-218 and 743-854.

The CDR3 is 15 amino acids. Trimming took 1 base from V and 0 from J, leaving 9 bases between them. Germline V gene lookup returns CDR1 LGHNA and CDR2 YSLEER. The sequenced sample was peripheral blood, obtained 28 days after the second AZD1222 dose. The chain uses TRBV4-3 and TRBJ1-1; TRBD1 might be the D (5 bases). This sequence was found in an adult who received the AZD1222 COVID-19 vaccine. In DNA, the CDR3 is TGCGCCAGCAGCCAAGTTACAGGATTGAACACTGAAGCTTTCTTT. Amino acid sequence: CASSQVTGLNTEAFF.